These T cell receptor beta chains were read from a single sample in a study of breast tumors, draining lymph nodes, adjacent tissues. TCRdb itself ran the multiplex PCR reads through MiXCR, one entry per CDR3 protein. This table holds tens of thousands of distinct CDR3 sequences, more than 50% found once. The source material was breast tumor tissue. The receptors originated from a female donor with breast cancer. Some clones in this sample may be carry-over from other donors' samples. CDR3s leave out the opening cysteine and the closing phenylalanine or tryptophan. Each record gives: J gene, V gene, CDR3 protein.

TRBJ2-7 | TRBV7-2 | ASSLKANYEQY
TRBJ1-3 | TRBV10-3 | AIRPGTSGNTIY
TRBJ1-4 | TRBV5-1 | ASSLSKSIDEKLF
TRBJ2-5 | TRBV29-1 | SVASRQETQY
TRBJ2-3 | TRBV7-8 | ASSLGTITDTQY
TRBJ2-7 | TRBV5-1 | ASSLGITLSYEQY
TRBJ2-1 | TRBV7-7 | ASSLSAGGSWNEQF
TRBJ1-2 | TRBV20-1 | SASGQGDNSGYT
TRBJ1-1 | TRBV18 | ASSPTDGMNTEAF
TRBJ1-3 | TRBV9 | ASSVGGQSGNTIY
TRBJ1-6 | TRBV2 | GSSVGVGSPLH
TRBJ2-2 | TRBV7-8 | ASSLAYRGAGELF
TRBJ1-5 | TRBV4-2 | ASSQEAGQVYQPQH
TRBJ2-5 | TRBV20-1 | SAPLAGGSQETQY
TRBJ2-7 | TRBV24-1 | ATSDSNSDGHSYEQY
TRBJ2-5 | TRBV12-5 | ASGPQGQEETQY
TRBJ2-5 | TRBV24-1 | ATSALGSQETQY
TRBJ2-7 | TRBV20-1 | SARGDRGLGYEQY
TRBJ1-1 | TRBV20-1 | SAKQPDTEAF